The T cell receptor (beta chain) under discussion was sequenced for a study of T-cell reconstitution after alpha-beta-depleted transplantation in children. Study-wide points: Surviving thymic progenitors and recipient T cells were the source of high TCRbeta diversity at day 60 in some patients.

The CDR3 is 12 residues long. Germline V lookup: CDR1 DFQATT, CDR2 SNEGSKA (reference sequence). This clonotype was seen many times. What it recognizes is unknown. One end of the junction does not line up with germline, which may come from a read error. As it was prepared, the TCRbeta library received unique molecular identifiers. Each CDR3 protein is one row after TCRdb ran MiXCR on the PCR reads. Here the sample spans 150,000 to 200,000 distinct CDR3 sequences, 11% being singletons. The source material was PBMCs, sampled before TCRalphabeta/CD19-depleted stem cell transplant. This receptor was obtained from a boy aged 2-9 years with acute myeloid leukemia, due to receive a stem cell transplant. This rearrangement joins TRBV20-1 to TRBJ1-1; no reliable D call. CDR3 nucleotide sequence: TGCAGTGCTGGAGACCCGAACACTGAAGCTTTCTTT. Translating it yields CSAGDPNTEAFF.